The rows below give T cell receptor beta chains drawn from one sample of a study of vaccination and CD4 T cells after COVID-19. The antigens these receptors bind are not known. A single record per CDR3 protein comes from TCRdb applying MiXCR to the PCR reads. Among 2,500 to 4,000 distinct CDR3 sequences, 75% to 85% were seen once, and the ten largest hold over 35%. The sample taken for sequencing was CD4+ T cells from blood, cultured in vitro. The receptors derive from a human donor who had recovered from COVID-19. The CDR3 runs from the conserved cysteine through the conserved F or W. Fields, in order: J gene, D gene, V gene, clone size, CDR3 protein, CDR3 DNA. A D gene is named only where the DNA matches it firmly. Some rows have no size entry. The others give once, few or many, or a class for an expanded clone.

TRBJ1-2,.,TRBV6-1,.,CASSLSDNYGYTF,TGTGCCAGCTCCCTCTCAGATAACTATGGCTACACCTTC
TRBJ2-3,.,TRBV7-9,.,CASSFGPTDTQYF,TGTGCCAGCAGCTTCGGACCCACAGATACGCAGTATTTT
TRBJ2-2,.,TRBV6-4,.,CASSRRGAGTGELFF,TGTGCCAGCAGCCGCAGGGGGGCTGGCACCGGGGAGCTGTTTTTT
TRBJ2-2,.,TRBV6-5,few,CASSYAGNSEFNTGELFF,TGTGCCAGCAGTTACGCAGGGAACTCGGAATTTAACACCGGGGAGCTGTTTTTT
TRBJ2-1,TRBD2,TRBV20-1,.,CSVPSGGNEQFF,TGCAGTGTCCCTAGCGGGGGCAATGAGCAGTTCTTC
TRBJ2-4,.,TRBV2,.,CASNGLKKNIQYF,TGTGCCAGCAATGGACTGAAAAAAAACATTCAGTACTTC
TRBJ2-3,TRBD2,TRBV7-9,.,CASSYVAGGTDTQYF,TGTGCCAGCAGCTACGTAGCGGGGGGGACAGATACGCAGTATTTT
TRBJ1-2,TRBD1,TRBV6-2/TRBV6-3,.,CASNDEGAVKGYTF,TGTGCCAGCAACGACGAGGGGGCGGTGAAGGGCTACACCTTC
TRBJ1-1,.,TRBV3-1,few,CASSLSAGWGEAFF,TGTGCCAGCAGTCTGTCTGCGGGTTGGGGTGAAGCTTTCTTT
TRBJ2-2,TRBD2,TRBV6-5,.,CASSWGGDTGELFF,TGTGCCAGCAGTTGGGGGGGGGACACCGGGGAGCTGTTTTTT
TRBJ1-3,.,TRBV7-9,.,CASSPWRVAGNTIYF,TGTGCCAGCAGCCCCTGGAGGGTGGCGGGAAACACCATATATTTT
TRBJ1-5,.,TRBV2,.,CASSPWSNQPQHF,TGTGCCAGCAGTCCCTGGAGCAATCAGCCCCAGCATTTT
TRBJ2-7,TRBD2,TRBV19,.,CASSLLAGDYEQYF,TGTGCCAGTAGTCTGTTAGCGGGGGACTACGAGCAGTACTTC
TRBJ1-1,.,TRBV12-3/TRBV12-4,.,CASSDYLFTEAFF,TGTGCCAGCAGCGATTACCTTTTTACTGAAGCTTTCTTT
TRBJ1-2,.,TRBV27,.,CASRGAGGATYGYTF,TGTGCCAGCAGGGGGGCGGGGGGCGCAACCTATGGCTACACCTTC
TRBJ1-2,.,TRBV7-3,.,CASSLPPGTTNYGYTF,TGTGCCAGCAGCTTGCCCCCGGGGACCACTAACTATGGCTACACCTTC
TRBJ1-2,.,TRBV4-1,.,CASSSRVNYGYTF,TGCGCCAGCAGCTCGAGGGTCAACTATGGCTACACCTTC
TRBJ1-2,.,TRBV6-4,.,CASSDSRSLGRDGYTF,TGTGCCAGCAGTGACTCGAGGAGCCTGGGGAGAGATGGCTACACCTTC
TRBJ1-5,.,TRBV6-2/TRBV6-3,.,CASSYFPYQPQHF,TGTGCCAGCAGTTACTTCCCCTATCAGCCCCAGCATTTT
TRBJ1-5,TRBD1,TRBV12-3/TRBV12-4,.,CASSLGQGVNQPQHF,TGTGCCAGCAGTTTAGGACAGGGGGTCAATCAGCCCCAGCATTTT
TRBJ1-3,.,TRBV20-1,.,CSASQGAGNTIYF,TGCAGTGCTTCCCAGGGAGCGGGAAACACCATATATTTT
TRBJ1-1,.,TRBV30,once,CAWSAAAATEAFF,TGTGCCTGGAGCGCCGCCGCAGCCACTGAAGCTTTCTTT
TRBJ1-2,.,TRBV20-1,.,CSARTGRNGYTF,TGCAGTGCTAGAACAGGGCGGAATGGCTACACCTTC
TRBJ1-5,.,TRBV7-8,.,CASSLDRGPQHF,TGTGCCAGCAGCTTAGATAGAGGGCCCCAGCATTTT
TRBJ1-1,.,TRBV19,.,CASRDTLNRAFF,TGTGCCAGTAGGGATACCCTCAACAGGGCTTTCTTT
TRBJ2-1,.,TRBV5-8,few,CASSLILFDEQFF,TGTGCCAGCAGCTTGATCCTCTTCGATGAGCAGTTCTTC
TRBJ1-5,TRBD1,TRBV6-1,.,CASSAGTGSNQPQHF,TGTGCCAGCAGTGCCGGGACAGGGAGCAATCAGCCCCAGCATTTT
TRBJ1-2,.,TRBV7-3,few,CASSLDNYGYTF,TGTGCCAGCAGCCTCGATAACTATGGCTACACCTTC
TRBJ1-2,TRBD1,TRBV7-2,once,CASSPGQGALGYGYTF,TGTGCCAGCAGCCCGGGACAGGGGGCGCTTGGCTATGGCTACACCTTC
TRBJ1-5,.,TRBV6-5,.,CASSWGKSNQPQHF,TGTGCCAGCAGTTGGGGAAAGAGCAATCAGCCCCAGCATTTT
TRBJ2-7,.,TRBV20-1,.,CSATRDGLSYEQYF,TGCAGTGCTACCCGGGACGGACTTTCCTACGAGCAGTACTTC
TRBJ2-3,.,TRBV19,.,CASRSGGGGTDTQYF,TGTGCCAGTAGATCAGGGGGGGGCGGCACAGATACGCAGTATTTT
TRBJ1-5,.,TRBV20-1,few,CSAWGQVNQPQHF,TGCAGTGCCTGGGGGCAGGTCAATCAGCCCCAGCATTTT
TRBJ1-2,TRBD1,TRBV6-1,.,CASKTGANYGYTF,TGTGCCAGCAAGACAGGGGCTAACTATGGCTACACCTTC
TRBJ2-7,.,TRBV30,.,CAWSYSSAGKREQYF,TGTGCCTGGAGTTATAGTTCTGCCGGGAAGCGAGAGCAGTACTTC
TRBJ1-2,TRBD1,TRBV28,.,CASSQGAYGYTF,TGTGCCAGTTCACAGGGGGCTTATGGCTACACCTTC
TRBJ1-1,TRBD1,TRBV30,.,CACRQGNTEAFF,TGTGCCTGTCGACAGGGTAACACTGAAGCTTTCTTT
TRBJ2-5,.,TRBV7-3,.,CASSLLPQETQYF,TGTGCCAGCAGCTTATTGCCCCAAGAGACCCAGTACTTC
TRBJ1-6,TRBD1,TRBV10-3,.,CAISESGRGRGNSPLHF,TGTGCCATCAGTGAGTCTGGCAGGGGCAGGGGGAATTCACCCCTCCACTTT
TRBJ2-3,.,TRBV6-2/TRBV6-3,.,CASRTGPGTDTQYF,TGTGCCAGCAGGACGGGGCCAGGAACAGATACGCAGTATTTT
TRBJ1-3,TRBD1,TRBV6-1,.,CATGTAYSGNTIYF,TGTGCCACTGGGACAGCGTACTCTGGAAACACCATATATTTT
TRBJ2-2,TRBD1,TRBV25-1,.,CASSDLRGTGTGNTGELFF,TGTGCCAGCAGTGACCTAAGGGGGACCGGGACAGGTAACACCGGGGAGCTGTTTTTT
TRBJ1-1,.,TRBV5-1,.,CASSAQPHTEAFF,TGCGCCAGCAGCGCACAGCCGCACACTGAAGCTTTCTTT
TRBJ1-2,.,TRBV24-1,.,CATSWASNYGYTF,TGTGCCACCAGTTGGGCGAGCAACTATGGCTACACCTTC
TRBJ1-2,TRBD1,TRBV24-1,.,CATSDSTSTGGNGYTF,TGTGCCACCAGTGATTCGACCTCGACAGGGGGTAATGGCTACACCTTC